Presented here are 15 T cell receptor beta chains from one specimen sequenced in a study of a mutant IDH1 vaccine in newly diagnosed glioma. These receptors' targets are unknown. Repertoires were generated with immunoSEQ multiplex PCR, while TCRdb's copy carries only in-frame clones and drops some. Of about 86,000 clones listed, over 75% were seen once; the top ten hold 2.2%. The sample's time point: week 23, last vaccination. Each dose of the vaccine consisted of 300 ug of mutant IDH1 20-mer peptide, with topical imiquimod. The specimen comprised PBMCs, sampled from a glioma patient whose treatment included an IDH1 peptide vaccine. These receptors all stem from a man under 40 with glioma. Some clones in this sample may be carry-over from other donors' samples.

V usage is TRBV6-1 and J usage is TRBJ1-1, with D possibly TRBD1 on 6 matching bases. The CDR3 loop spans 15 amino acids. Germline V CDR1 and CDR2: MNHNS, SASEGT. The V end was cut by 2 bases, the J end by 5 bases, with 15 bases between. The CDR3, as DNA: TGTGCCAGCAGTGAATTGGGGGGCGTGGGGACTGAAGCTTTCTTT. It encodes CASSELGGVGTEAFF.

This clone was seen a handful of times. The junction differs from germline at one of its ends, possibly a read error. The chain couples TRBV28 to TRBJ1-1; D gene unclear. The CDR3 loop spans 11 amino acids. Germline V gene sequence: CDR1 MDHEN, CDR2 SYDVKM. CDR3 DNA sequence: TGCGCCACAGTGACGAACACTGAAGCTTTCTTT. Its protein is CATVTNTEAFF.

The chain couples TRBV4-2 to TRBJ1-4; 9 bases are shared with TRBD1. The CDR3 is 16 amino acids. Unmatched junction bases numbered 6, after V lost 0 bases and J lost 7 bases. Germline V CDR1 and CDR2: LGHNA, YNFKEQ. The CDR3 region is CASSQDLGQGSEKLFF. CDR3 sequence (DNA): TGTGCCAGCAGCCAAGATCTAGGACAGGGGAGTGAAAAACTGTTTTTT.

The J gene is TRBJ1-1, the V gene TRBV13, with unresolved D. From germline, CDR1 is PRHDT and CDR2 FYEKMQ (reference sequence). CDR3 length: 16 residues. Deletions cut 5 bases from V and 8 bases from J, with 24 bases between. Here the CDR3 DNA reads TGTGCCAGCAGCCGAACCGTTTCGGTAAGGGCTGGGGAAGCTTTCTTT. Translation gives CASSRTVSVRAGEAFF.

This sequence joins TRBV4-2 and TRBJ2-7; 10 bases are a match to TRBD2. Germline V lookup: CDR1 LGHNA, CDR2 YNFKEQ. The CDR3 is 17 residues long. V dropped 1 base and J dropped 5; count of bases not matched to a gene: 11. CDR3 nucleotides: TGTGCCAGCAGCCAAGCTCTAGCGGGAGAGGATATGCACGAGCAGTACTTC. It encodes CASSQALAGEDMHEQYF.

The V call is TRBV28, the J call TRBJ1-4; D gene ambiguous. The CDR3 is 15 residues long. Germline lookup yields CDR1 MDHEN and CDR2 SYDVKM. Trimming pared 4 bases from V and 0 bases from J, leaving 9 bases between. The CDR3 DNA reads TGTGCCAGCAGTTCGCCCCCTCCAACTAATGAAAAACTGTTTTTT. Translating it yields CASSSPPPTNEKLFF. The whole variable domain, remainder taken from reference TRBV28 and TRBJ1-4, is DVKVTQSSRYLVKRTGEKVFLECVQDMDHENMFWYRQDPGLGLRLIYFSYDVKMKEKGDIPEGYSVSREKKERFSLILESASTNQTSMYLCASSSPPPTNEKLFFGSGTQLSVL.

The CDR3 bases are TGTGCCAGCGGCGGGACGGCCAACACTGAAGCTTTCTTT. Its protein product is CASGGTANTEAFF. The rearrangement uses TRBV27 and TRBJ1-1; TRBD1 might be the D (5 bases). CDR3 length equals 13 residues. V was trimmed by 8 bases and J by 2 bases, leaving 12 bases between them. Germline lookup yields CDR1 MNHEY and CDR2 SMNVEV (reference sequence).

The rearrangement uses TRBV28 and TRBJ1-5, with D possibly TRBD1 on 6 matching bases. V lost 0 bases and J lost 7, with 10 bases in between. The germline V gene has CDR1 MDHEN and CDR2 SYDVKM. This CDR3 comprises 14 residues. The CDR3, as DNA: TGTGCCAGCAGTTTATGGGGGGCGGAGCAGCCCCAGCATTTT. This translates into CASSLWGAEQPQHF. Full variable domain (missing parts from reference TRBV28 and TRBJ1-5): DVKVTQSSRYLVKRTGEKVFLECVQDMDHENMFWYRQDPGLGLRLIYFSYDVKMKEKGDIPEGYSVSREKKERFSLILESASTNQTSMYLCASSLWGAEQPQHFGDGTRLSIL.

The table lists this clone with a few counts. The chain carries TRBV10-3 and TRBJ1-2; D is perhaps TRBD1 (5 bases). Germline CDR1 and CDR2: ENHRY and SYGVKD. The CDR3 spans 13 residues. V lost 6 bases and J lost 2, with 10 bases in between. The CDR3 sequence: CAIRNTGNYGYTF. In DNA, the CDR3 is TGTGCCATCAGAAACACAGGAAACTATGGCTACACCTTC.

This rearrangement joins TRBV15 to TRBJ1-5; D not resolved. Germline V gene data show CDR1 as LNHNV and CDR2 as YYDKDF (reference sequence). Trimming removed 0 bases at V and 11 bases at J, with 8 bases between. The CDR3 totals 12 residues. CDR3 nucleotides: TGTGCCACCAGCAGAGAAGGCCCGTCCCAGCATTTT. Amino acids: CATSREGPSQHF.

The genes are TRBV7-9 and TRBJ1-2; D remains ambiguous. There are 12 residues in the CDR3. Germline CDR1 SEHNR, CDR2 FQNEAQ (reference sequence). Trimming took 1 base from V and 6 from J, leaving 6 bases between them. The CDR3 is CASSLEANGYTF. DNA of the CDR3: TGTGCCAGCAGCTTAGAGGCGAATGGCTACACCTTC.

The CDR3 here is CASSPGEGEAFF. DNA of the CDR3: TGTGCCAGCTCACCAGGGGAGGGTGAAGCTTTCTTT. The chain couples TRBV18 to TRBJ1-1; D not certain. The CDR3 loop spans 12 amino acids. V was trimmed by 2 bases and J by 7 bases, leaving 8 bases between them. Germline V CDR1 and CDR2: KGHSH, LQKENI.

This clone was found once. V usage is TRBV20-1 and J usage is TRBJ2-7; D not resolved. CDR3 length: 11 residues. The germline V and J ends were trimmed by 3 bases and 1 base, with 4 bases remaining between them. Germline loops: CDR1 DFQATT, CDR2 SNEGSKA (reference sequence). The CDR3: CSASGSYEQYF. CDR3 DNA: TGCAGTGCTAGCGGATCCTACGAGCAGTACTTC.

The rearrangement links TRBV5-1 to TRBJ2-5, with 9 bases identical to TRBD1. From germline, CDR1 is SGHRS and CDR2 YFSETQ. The CDR3 consists of 18 residues. V lost 0 bases and J lost 4; bases outside the gene matches: 13. CDR3 nucleotides: TGCGCCAGCAGCTTGGAGCCACCCGATTGGACAGGGGCAGAGACCCAGTACTTC. Protein: CASSLEPPDWTGAETQYF. The full variable domain, its missing parts supplied by reference TRBV5-1 and TRBJ2-5, is KAGVTQTPRYLIKTRGQQVTLSCSPISGHRSVSWYQQTPGQGLQFLFEYFSETQRNKGNFPGRFSGRQFSNSRSEMNVSTLELGDSALYLCASSLEPPDWTGAETQYFGPGTRLLVL.

A few counts support this clone. The CDR3 DNA reads TGTGCCAGCAGCTTAAGAAGCGGGGTGGGGGAGACCCAGTACTTC. Amino acid sequence: CASSLRSGVGETQYF. The chain links TRBV7-2 to TRBJ2-5; 7 bases are shared with TRBD2. The CDR3 totals 15 residues. From germline, CDR1 is SGHTA and CDR2 FQGNSA. The trim removed 2 bases at V and 5 bases at J, leaving 8 bases unmatched.